This section outlines one TCR beta chain sequence together with its context. Here immunoSEQ multiplex PCR was the method, and the copy in TCRdb shows in-frame clones only, minus some. Of around 240,000 clones listed, 80% to 90% are singletons. This entry belongs to a study of blood T cell repertoires in COVID-19. The CDR3 spans 16 residues. The ends lost 0 bases at V and 3 bases at J; junction bases unmatched: 7. Germline-derived CDR1 and CDR2 are SGHNT and YYREEE (reference sequence). The J gene is TRBJ2-7, the V gene TRBV5-4; TRBD2 matches 9 bases. This sequence originates from a woman aged 40 to 50 who had recovered from COVID-19. The sequencing sample was made of peripheral blood. CDR3 nucleotides: TGTGCCAGCAGCTTGGTAAGCGGGGGGACTAACTACGAGCAGTACTTC. As protein: CASSLVSGGTNYEQYF. Full variable domain (rest looked up from reference TRBV5-4 and TRBJ2-7): ETGVTQSPTHLIKTRGQQVTLRCSSQSGHNTVSWYQQALGQGPQFIFQYYREEENGRGNFPPRFSGLQFPNYSSELNVNALELDDSALYLCASSLVSGGTNYEQYFGPGTRLTVT.